The 2 T cell receptor beta chains below all came from one sample that was sequenced in a study of T-cell reconstitution after alpha-beta-depleted transplantation in children. Using unique molecular identifiers, the investigators prepared the TCRbeta library. Each CDR3 protein is one row after TCRdb ran MiXCR on the PCR reads. Altogether just over 950,000 distinct CDR3 sequences are present, about 29% being singletons, with the ten largest covering under 30%. Sequencing was performed on PBMCs, mostly from graft donor cells, taken 360 days after TCRalphabeta/CD19-depleted stem cell transplant. These receptors all stem from a boy under two years old who had a stem cell transplant for SCID, so the T cells may come from the graft donor.

The rearrangement uses TRBV12-5 and TRBJ2-3, with D possibly TRBD2 on 7 matching bases. With 7 bases removed from V and 0 bases from J, the gap between germline ends came to 20 bases. CDR1 LGHNT and CDR2 FRNRAP come from the germline V gene. The CDR3 is 17 residues long. The CDR3 sequence: CASAIGGGAPSTDTQYF. In DNA form, the CDR3 reads TGTGCTAGTGCCATAGGAGGGGGGGCGCCTAGCACAGATACGCAGTATTTT.

This clonotype was observed a handful of times. A junction boundary mismatches the germline segment, possibly from a read error. The chain is built from TRBV5-1 and TRBJ2-4, with D hard to call. Germline-derived CDR1 and CDR2 are SGHRS and YFSETQ. This CDR3 has 13 residues. The CDR3 nucleotides are TGCGCCATCAGCGAAATAGCCAAAAACATTCAGTACTTC. Translated: CAISEIAKNIQYF.